The 20 T cell receptor beta chains below were found in one sample sequenced in a study of immune heterogeneity within non-small cell lung tumors. The authors amplified TCR beta CDR3 by multiplex PCR with 32 V and 13 J primers. TCRdb independently ran MiXCR on the multiplex PCR reads; one entry per CDR3 protein. Of over 30,000 distinct CDR3 sequences in the sample, approximately 30% were seen once. Template material comprised bulk tumor genomic DNA at 550 to 650 ng per sample. Several biopsies were spaced far apart within each primary tumor and obtained as surgery took place. Curative surgical treatment was performed in patients who had newly diagnosed, untreated non-small cell lung cancer. The sequencing input was lung tumor tissue. The receptors were sampled from a man aged 35 to 55 with non-small cell lung cancer.

This clonotype was seen a few times. This rearrangement joins TRBV6-9 to TRBJ2-4; 7 bases map to TRBD1. The ends lost 2 bases at V and 14 bases at J; junction bases unmatched: 9. CDR3 length: 13 amino acids. Germline CDR1 and CDR2: MNHGY and SVAAGI. The CDR3 region has the DNA TGTGCCAGCAGTTATAACAGGGGTGAGGGCGAGTACTTC. Residues: CASSYNRGEGEYF.

This clonotype was counted many times. The V and J genes are TRBV6-2 or TRBV6-3 and TRBJ1-2; D possibly corresponds to TRBD1 (5 bases). Germline CDR1 is MNHEY and CDR2 is SVGEGT. The length of the CDR3 is 16 residues. Trimming cost V 7 bases and J 2 bases, with 20 bases left between them. CDR3 nucleotides: TGTGCCAGCACCCTACAGAGACAGACGCTCAACTATGGCTACACCTTC. Translating gives CASTLQRQTLNYGYTF.

The rearrangement uses TRBV6-1 and TRBJ1-3, with 7 bases lining up with TRBD1. The germline CDR1 and CDR2 sequences are MNHNS and SASEGT. Trimming took 8 bases from V and 0 from J; bases not matched to a gene: 4. There are 14 residues in the CDR3. CDR3 residues: CASVHRGSGNTIYF. Here the CDR3 DNA reads TGTGCCAGCGTCCACAGGGGCTCTGGAAACACCATATATTTT.

The chain has TRBV18 and TRBJ2-3; TRBD2 matches 8 bases. V was clipped by 3 bases and J by 1 base; unmatched bases: 3. The CDR3 sequence is 15 residues long. Germline V CDR1 and CDR2: KGHSH, LQKENI. CDR3 sequence (DNA): TGTGCCAGCTCACCGCTGGGACTAGGCACAGATACGCAGTATTTT. Amino acid sequence: CASSPLGLGTDTQYF.

This clonotype has at least ten counts. The chain combines TRBV19 with TRBJ2-6; the D is unclear. Deletions cut 0 bases from V and 0 bases from J, with 18 bases between. The germline gives CDR1 LNHDA, CDR2 SQIVND (reference sequence). The CDR3 covers 20 residues. The CDR3: CASSIDPQSRVSSGANVLTF. DNA for the CDR3: TGTGCCAGTAGTATAGATCCGCAGTCCCGGGTTAGCTCTGGGGCCAACGTCCTGACTTTC.

V gene TRBV7-9 combines with J gene TRBJ2-2; possibly TRBD1 for D (6 bases). The CDR3 sequence is 16 residues long. The V end lost 1 base, the J end lost 3 bases, and 12 bases lay between the germline ends. CDR1 is SEHNR, CDR2 FQNEAQ, per germline (reference sequence). The CDR3 loop is CASSLEGGGHTGELFF. The CDR3 nucleotides read TGTGCCAGCAGCTTAGAAGGTGGGGGCCACACCGGGGAGCTGTTTTTT. Filled out from reference TRBV7-9 and TRBJ2-2, the complete variable domain reads DTGVSQNPRHKITKRGQNVTFRCDPISEHNRLYWYRQTLGQGPEFLTYFQNEAQLEKSRLLSDRFSAERPKGSFSTLEIQRTEQGDSAMYLCASSLEGGGHTGELFFGEGSRLTVL.

The J gene is TRBJ2-3, the V gene TRBV24-1, with D perhaps assigned TRBD1 or TRBD2 (5 bases each). Germline V gene sequence: CDR1 KGHDR, CDR2 SFDVKD. The CDR3 covers 14 residues. V lost 5 bases to trimming and J lost 2 bases, with 10 bases between them. CDR3 region: CATSAGTYTDTQYF. For the CDR3, the DNA is TGTGCCACCAGTGCGGGGACCTACACAGATACGCAGTATTTT.

The sample holds many counts of this clonotype. The J gene is TRBJ1-2, the V gene TRBV29-1; D is ambiguous. The CDR3 runs 12 residues. Germline V gene data show CDR1 as SQVTM and CDR2 as ANQGSEA. V gave up 5 bases and J gave up 4 bases, with 11 bases separating them. CDR3 sequence (DNA): TGCAGCGTTTTCGGGGATATCTATGGCTACACCTTC. Its translation: CSVFGDIYGYTF.

This clonotype came up many times. The V call is TRBV19, the J call TRBJ2-7, with 9 bases lining up with TRBD1. The germline CDR1 and CDR2 sequences are LNHDA and SQIVND (reference sequence). After removal of 5 bases from V and 5 bases from J, the junction contained 10 bases not matched to a gene. The length of the CDR3 is 15 residues. Written as DNA, the CDR3 is TGTGCCAGTAGTCCGGCGGGACAGGGCGGACACGAGCAGTACTTC. Its translation: CASSPAGQGGHEQYF. The variable domain in full, with the rest retrieved from reference TRBV19 and TRBJ2-7, is DGGITQSPKYLFRKEGQNVTLSCEQNLNHDAMYWYRQDPGQGLRLIYYSQIVNDFQKGDIAEGYSVSREKKESFPLTVTSAQKNPTAFYLCASSPAGQGGHEQYFGPGTRLTVT.

This clonotype was observed a few times. The genes are TRBV5-4 and TRBJ2-3, with D unclear. The CDR3 extends over 13 amino acids. Germline CDR1 and CDR2: SGHNT and YYREEE (reference sequence). The V and J ends lost 0 bases and 4 bases respectively, with 6 bases between them. This chain's CDR3 is CASSLGSADTQYF. The CDR3, as DNA: TGTGCCAGCAGCTTGGGGTCGGCAGATACGCAGTATTTT.

The chain carries TRBV20-1 and TRBJ2-3, with 7 positions matching TRBD2. Unmatched junction bases numbered 8, after V lost 4 bases and J lost 4 bases. Germline CDR1 and CDR2: DFQATT and SNEGSKA (reference sequence). This CDR3 comprises 14 residues. The CDR3 bases are TGCAGTGCTATGGCCCGGGGGAGGGCAGATACGCAGTATTTT. Translating it yields CSAMARGRADTQYF.

This clonotype showed up just a few times. The chain combines TRBV9 with TRBJ1-4, with 10 bases identical to TRBD1. CDR3 size: 15 residues. V was pared by 3 bases and J by 6 bases, with 5 bases of the junction left unmatched. Germline V CDR1 and CDR2: SGDLS, YYNGEE. This chain's CDR3 is CASSARTGGDEKLFF. CDR3 DNA: TGTGCCAGCAGCGCCAGGACAGGGGGGGATGAAAAACTGTTTTTT.

A note on this clonotype: A much bigger clone sits one base away, suggesting this may be a read error. J is TRBJ2-3 and V is TRBV6-2 or TRBV6-3, with a possible D match to TRBD1 (6 bases). The CDR3 contains 12 residues. From germline, CDR1 is MNHEY and CDR2 SVGEGT. The CDR3 DNA reads TGTGTCAGTGGGTACAGGGAAGATACGCAGTATTTT. It codes for CVSGYREDTQYF.

Comment on this clonotype: Sequence at one end of the junction differs from germline and may be a read error. The chain recombines TRBV19 with TRBJ1-2, with 9 bases that match TRBD1. CDR3 size: 18 residues. Germline CDR1 is LNHDA and CDR2 is SQIVND (reference sequence). The DNA for the CDR3 is TGTGACAGTAGTATTCCGGGACAGGGAGGAAGGTTTTCGGGAGGCTACACCTTC. Amino acid sequence: CDSSIPGQGGRFSGGYTF.

This clonotype was seen many times. This rearrangement joins TRBV18 to TRBJ2-7, with 8 bases lining up with TRBD1. With V trimmed by 3 bases and J by 4 bases, 11 bases remained unmatched. The CDR3 loop spans 16 amino acids. Germline V gene lookup returns CDR1 KGHSH and CDR2 LQKENI. DNA for the CDR3: TGTGCCAGCTCACCCCGCCCAGGGGGCTTGGGTTACGAGCAGTACTTC. It specifies CASSPRPGGLGYEQYF.

As concerns this clonotype: A read error is possible here, since a much larger clone lies one base away. The chain combines TRBV2 with TRBJ2-1; 8 nucleotides align to TRBD2. This CDR3 has 22 residues. Unmatched junction bases numbered 26, after V lost 7 bases and J lost 0 bases. Germline V gene data show CDR1 as SNHLY and CDR2 as FYNNEI. CDR3 region: CASNPLEGTGTRGKSSYNEQFF. In DNA, the CDR3 is TGTGCCAGCAATCCACTGGAAGGTACCGGGACTAGAGGGAAGAGCTCCTACAATGAGCAGTTCTTC.

At least ten counts were recorded for this clonotype. V usage is TRBV7-8 and J usage is TRBJ2-1; tentative D call: TRBD1 (6 bases). The CDR3 consists of 17 residues. V dropped 5 bases and J dropped 8 bases, with 25 bases sitting between them. Germline assignment: CDR1 SGHVS and CDR2 FQNEAQ. The chain's CDR3 is CASSPIDAGSRGYEQFF. As DNA, the CDR3 is TGTGCCAGCAGCCCAATAGACGCGGGTTCGAGGGGGTATGAGCAGTTCTTC.

Only a few counts were recorded for this clonotype. This chain joins TRBV20-1 and TRBJ2-2, with 7 bases matching TRBD2. The V gene's germline CDR1 is DFQATT and CDR2 SNEGSKA (reference sequence). This CDR3 region has 13 residues. Losses at the gene ends were 3 bases for V and 7 bases for J; bases not matched to a gene: 5. CDR3 residues: CSARREIGGELFF. Written as DNA, the CDR3 is TGCAGTGCTAGGCGGGAGATTGGCGGGGAGCTGTTTTTT.

This clonotype has ten or more counts. In nucleotides, the CDR3 is TGCAGCGTTCGTGGTAGAAGACACGAGCAGTACTTC. Its protein product is CSVRGRRHEQYF. The V gene is TRBV29-1, the J gene TRBJ2-7; D gene unclear. The V end lost 5 bases, the J end lost 5 bases, and 13 bases lay between the germline ends. Germline loops: CDR1 SQVTM, CDR2 ANQGSEA. The CDR3 has 12 residues.

This clonotype was counted a single time. The junction shows a germline mismatch at one end, possibly a read error. The chain carries TRBV12-3 or TRBV12-4 and TRBJ1-5; D is uncertain. CDR3 length: 16 residues. In DNA, the CDR3 is TGTGCCATCAGTTCCCCCCGGGGATTGGGCGCTCAGCCCCAGCATTTT. Amino acids: CAISSPRGLGAQPQHF.